This entry is about one T cell receptor (beta chain). Method: immunoSEQ multiplex PCR; TCRdb's copy keeps in-frame clones and lacks some. The sample yields roughly 350,000 clones, about 87% seen once. The entry originates in a study of blood T cell repertoires in COVID-19. Whole-study context: Both acute and convalescent COVID-19 samples were obtained from the United States, Italy and Spain. T cells, B-cell-depleted T cells, or PBMCs supplied cDNA or gDNA.

V gave up 4 bases and J gave up 0 bases; unmatched junction bases: 8. CDR1 is MNHEY, CDR2 SVGAGI, per germline. CDR3 length equals 16 residues. This TCR was recovered from a woman aged 45-60 years with COVID-19, enrolled during active disease. What was sequenced was peripheral blood. The chain joins TRBV6-5 to TRBJ2-7, with 8 bases that match TRBD2. CDR3 loop: CASSSLLAGSSYEQYF. CDR3 bases: TGTGCCAGCAGTTCCCTCTTAGCGGGGTCCTCCTACGAGCAGTACTTC.